This T cell receptor beta chain derives from a study of beta chain features in type 1 diabetes. The study's findings and limits: Moderately but significantly shorter TCRB CDR3s were found in Type 1 diabetes patients in all four CD4+ subsets.

This CDR3 has 15 residues. CDR1 is GTSNPN and CDR2 is SVGIG in the germline V gene (reference sequence). V was shortened by 5 bases and J by 4 bases, with 20 bases between the two germline ends. Every bit of the isolated RNA underwent reverse transcription, so sequencing read expressed TCRB transcripts. TCRdb's table, derived via immunoSEQ multiplex PCR, lists solely in-frame clones and lacks some. This table has a few hundred thousand clones, around 25% appearing once. For this clone: Its specificity is not known.

The clonotype originates from a woman aged 30 to 39 with type 1 diabetes. The rearrangement links TRBV30 to TRBJ2-5; no reliable D call. The material sequenced was naive CD4+ T cells from blood. CDR3 in amino acids: CAWDSKHQSGETQYF. Written as DNA, the CDR3 is TGTGCCTGGGACTCCAAGCACCAGAGTGGAGAGACCCAGTACTTC.